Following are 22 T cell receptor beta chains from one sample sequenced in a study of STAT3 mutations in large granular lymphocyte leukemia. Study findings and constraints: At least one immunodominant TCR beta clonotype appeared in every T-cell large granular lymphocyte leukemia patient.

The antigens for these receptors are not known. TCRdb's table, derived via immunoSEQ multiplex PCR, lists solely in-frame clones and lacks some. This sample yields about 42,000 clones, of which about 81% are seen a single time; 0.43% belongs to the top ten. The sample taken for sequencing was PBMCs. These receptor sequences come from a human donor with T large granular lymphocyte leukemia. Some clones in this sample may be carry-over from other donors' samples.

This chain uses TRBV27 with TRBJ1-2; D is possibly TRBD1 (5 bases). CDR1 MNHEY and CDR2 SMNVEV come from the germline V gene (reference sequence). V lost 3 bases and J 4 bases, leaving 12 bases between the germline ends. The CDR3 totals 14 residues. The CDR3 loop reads CASSFSGLGYGYTF. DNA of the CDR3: TGTGCCAGCAGTTTTTCGGGACTAGGCTATGGCTACACCTTC.

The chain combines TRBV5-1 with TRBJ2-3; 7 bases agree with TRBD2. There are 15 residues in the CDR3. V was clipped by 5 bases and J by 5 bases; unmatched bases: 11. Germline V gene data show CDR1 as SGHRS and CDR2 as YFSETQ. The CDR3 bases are TGCGCCAGCAGACCTGGACTAGGAATGGGAGATACGCAGTATTTT. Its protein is CASRPGLGMGDTQYF.

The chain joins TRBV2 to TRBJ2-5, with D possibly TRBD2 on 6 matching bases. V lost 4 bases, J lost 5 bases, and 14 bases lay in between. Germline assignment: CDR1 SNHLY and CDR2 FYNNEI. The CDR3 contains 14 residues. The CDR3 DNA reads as TGTGCCAGCAGTGGAAGACTAGTCGCCGAGACCCAGTACTTC. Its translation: CASSGRLVAETQYF.

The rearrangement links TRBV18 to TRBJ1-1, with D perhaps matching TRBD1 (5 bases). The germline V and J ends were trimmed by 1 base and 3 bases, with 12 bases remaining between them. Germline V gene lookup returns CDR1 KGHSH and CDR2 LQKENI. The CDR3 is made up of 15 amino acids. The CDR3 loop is CASSPRQFADTEAFF. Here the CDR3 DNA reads TGTGCCAGCTCACCACGACAGTTCGCCGACACTGAAGCTTTCTTT.

The CDR3 DNA follows: TGTGCCTGGAGTGTGGGGGGAAACAATCAGCCCCAGCATTTT. It yields the protein CAWSVGGNNQPQHF. This chain connects TRBV30 to TRBJ1-5; D perhaps matches TRBD1 (5 bases). Between the trimmed V and J ends, which lost 0 bases and 3 bases, there was a span of 9 bases. The length of the CDR3 is 14 residues. Germline-derived CDR1 and CDR2 are GTSNPN and SVGIG (reference sequence).

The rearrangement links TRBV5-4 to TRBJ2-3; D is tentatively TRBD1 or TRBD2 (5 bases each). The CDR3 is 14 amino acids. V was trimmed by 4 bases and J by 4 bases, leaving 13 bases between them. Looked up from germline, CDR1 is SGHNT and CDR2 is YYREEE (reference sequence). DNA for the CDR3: TGTGCCAGCAGCCGGGACCAGGGCCCAGATACGCAGTATTTT. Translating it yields CASSRDQGPDTQYF. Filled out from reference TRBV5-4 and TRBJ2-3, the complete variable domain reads ETGVTQSPTHLIKTRGQQVTLRCSSQSGHNTVSWYQQALGQGPQFIFQYYREEENGRGNFPPRFSGLQFPNYSSELNVNALELDDSALYLCASSRDQGPDTQYFGPGTRLTVL.

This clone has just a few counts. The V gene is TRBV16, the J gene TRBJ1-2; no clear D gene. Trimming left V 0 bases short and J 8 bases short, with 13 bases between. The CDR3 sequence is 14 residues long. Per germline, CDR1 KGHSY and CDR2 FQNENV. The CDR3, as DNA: TGTGCCAGCAGCCAATCTCGACCCGGCGCGGGCTACACCTTC. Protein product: CASSQSRPGAGYTF.

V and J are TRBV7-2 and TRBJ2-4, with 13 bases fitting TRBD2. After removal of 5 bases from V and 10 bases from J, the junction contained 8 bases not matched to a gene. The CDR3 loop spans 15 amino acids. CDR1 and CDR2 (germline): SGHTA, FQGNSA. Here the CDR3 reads CASSATGLAGPIQYF. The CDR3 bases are TGTGCCAGCAGCGCTACGGGACTAGCGGGGCCAATTCAGTACTTC.

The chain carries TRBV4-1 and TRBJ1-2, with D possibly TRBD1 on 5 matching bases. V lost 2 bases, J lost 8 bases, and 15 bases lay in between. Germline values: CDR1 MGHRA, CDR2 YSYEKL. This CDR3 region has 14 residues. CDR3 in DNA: TGCGCCAGCAGCCAACTGGGGGGACTCGTGGGCTACACCTTC. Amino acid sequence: CASSQLGGLVGYTF.

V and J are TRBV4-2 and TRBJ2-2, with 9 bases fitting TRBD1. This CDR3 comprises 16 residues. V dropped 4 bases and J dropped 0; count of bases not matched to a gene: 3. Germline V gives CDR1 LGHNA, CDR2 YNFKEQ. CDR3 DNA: TGTGCCAGCAGCCCCCGACAGGGGGCGAACACCGGGGAGCTGTTTTTT. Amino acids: CASSPRQGANTGELFF.

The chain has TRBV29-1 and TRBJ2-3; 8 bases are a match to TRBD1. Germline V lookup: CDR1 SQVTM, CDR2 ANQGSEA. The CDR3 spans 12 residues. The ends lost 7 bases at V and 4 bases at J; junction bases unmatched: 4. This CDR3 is CSAQGASDTQYF. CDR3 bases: TGCAGCGCCCAGGGGGCGTCAGATACGCAGTATTTT.

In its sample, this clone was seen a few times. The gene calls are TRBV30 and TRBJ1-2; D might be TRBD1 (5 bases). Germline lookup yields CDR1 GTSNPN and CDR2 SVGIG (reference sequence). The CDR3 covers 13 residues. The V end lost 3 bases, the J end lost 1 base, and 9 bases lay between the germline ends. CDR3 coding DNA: TGTGCCTGGAGGGGGGGAGTTAACTATGGCTACACCTTC. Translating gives CAWRGGVNYGYTF.

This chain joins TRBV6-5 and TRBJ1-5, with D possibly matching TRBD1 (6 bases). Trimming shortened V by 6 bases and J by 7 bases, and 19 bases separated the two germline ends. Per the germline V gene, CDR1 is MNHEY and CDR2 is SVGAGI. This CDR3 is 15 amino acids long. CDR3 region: CASSPGQRTGQPQHF. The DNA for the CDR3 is TGTGCCAGCAGCCCAGGACAGCGCACAGGGCAGCCCCAGCATTTT.

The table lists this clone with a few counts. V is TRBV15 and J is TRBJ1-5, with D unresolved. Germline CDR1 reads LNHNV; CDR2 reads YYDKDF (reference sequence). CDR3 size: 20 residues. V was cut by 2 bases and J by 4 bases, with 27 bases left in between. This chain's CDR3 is CATSRSTLLGGVDPNQPQHF. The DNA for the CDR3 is TGTGCCACCAGCAGATCTACCCTCCTCGGCGGGGTCGATCCTAATCAGCCCCAGCATTTT. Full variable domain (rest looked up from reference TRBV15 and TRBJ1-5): DAMVIQNPRYQVTQFGKPVTLSCSQTLNHNVMYWYQQKSSQAPKLLFHYYDKDFNNEADTPDNFQSRRPNTSFCFLDIRSPGLGDTAMYLCATSRSTLLGGVDPNQPQHFGDGTRLSIL.

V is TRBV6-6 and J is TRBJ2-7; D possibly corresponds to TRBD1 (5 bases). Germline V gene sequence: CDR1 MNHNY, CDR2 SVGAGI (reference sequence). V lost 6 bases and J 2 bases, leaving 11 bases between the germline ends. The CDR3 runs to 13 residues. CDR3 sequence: CASSRQITYEQYF. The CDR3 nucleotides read TGTGCCAGCAGCCGACAGATTACCTACGAGCAGTACTTC.

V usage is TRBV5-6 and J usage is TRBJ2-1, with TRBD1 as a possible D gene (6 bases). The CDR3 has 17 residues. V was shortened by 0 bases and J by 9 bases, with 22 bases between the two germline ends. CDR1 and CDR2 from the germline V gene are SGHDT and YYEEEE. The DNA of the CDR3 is TGTGCCAGCAGCTTGGGGATGGGGGCTTCCCTCGCGCGTGAGCAGTTCTTC. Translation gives CASSLGMGASLAREQFF.

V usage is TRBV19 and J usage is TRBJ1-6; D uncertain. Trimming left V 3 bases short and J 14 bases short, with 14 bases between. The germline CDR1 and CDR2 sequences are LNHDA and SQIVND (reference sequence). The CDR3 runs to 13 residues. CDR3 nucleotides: TGTGCCAGTAGTATCTCCCTCGGATCAACCCTCCACTTT. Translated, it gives CASSISLGSTLHF.

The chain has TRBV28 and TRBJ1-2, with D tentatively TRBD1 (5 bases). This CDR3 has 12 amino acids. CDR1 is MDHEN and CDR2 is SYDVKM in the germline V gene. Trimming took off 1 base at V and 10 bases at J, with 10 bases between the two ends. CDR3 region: CASSLSGLSYTF. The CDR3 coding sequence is TGTGCCAGCAGTTTATCGGGGCTGTCCTACACCTTC.

The CDR3 region has the DNA TGTGCCAGCAGTGTGCAACCCTACCAAGAGACCCAGTACTTC. The encoded protein is CASSVQPYQETQYF. The chain couples TRBV28 to TRBJ2-5; D call uncertain. The V end lost 5 bases, the J end lost 0 bases, and 10 bases lay between the germline ends. There are 14 residues in the CDR3. Per the germline V gene, CDR1 is MDHEN and CDR2 is SYDVKM.

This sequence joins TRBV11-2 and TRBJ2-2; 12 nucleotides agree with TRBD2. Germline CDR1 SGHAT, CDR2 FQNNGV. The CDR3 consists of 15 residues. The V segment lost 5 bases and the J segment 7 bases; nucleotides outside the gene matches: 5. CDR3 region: CASSRLAGDRGELFF. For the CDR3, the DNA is TGTGCCAGCAGCCGACTAGCGGGGGACCGCGGGGAGCTGTTTTTT.

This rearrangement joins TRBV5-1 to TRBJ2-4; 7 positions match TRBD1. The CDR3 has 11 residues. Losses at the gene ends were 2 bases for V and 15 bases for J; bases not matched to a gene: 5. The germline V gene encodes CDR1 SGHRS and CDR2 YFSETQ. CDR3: CASSLDRVTYF. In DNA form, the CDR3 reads TGCGCCAGCAGCTTAGACAGGGTAACGTACTTC. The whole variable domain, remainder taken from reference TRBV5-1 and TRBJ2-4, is KAGVTQTPRYLIKTRGQQVTLSCSPISGHRSVSWYQQTPGQGLQFLFEYFSETQRNKGNFPGRFSGRQFSNSRSEMNVSTLELGDSALYLCASSLDRVTYFGAGTRLSVL.

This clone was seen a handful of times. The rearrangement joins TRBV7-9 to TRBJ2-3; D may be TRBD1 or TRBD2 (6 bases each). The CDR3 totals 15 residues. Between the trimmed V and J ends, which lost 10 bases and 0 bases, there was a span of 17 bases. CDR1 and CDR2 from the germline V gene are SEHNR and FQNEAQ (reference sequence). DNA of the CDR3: TGTGCCACCCCGGGGGCGGATGCTAGCACAGATACGCAGTATTTT. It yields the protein CATPGADASTDTQYF.